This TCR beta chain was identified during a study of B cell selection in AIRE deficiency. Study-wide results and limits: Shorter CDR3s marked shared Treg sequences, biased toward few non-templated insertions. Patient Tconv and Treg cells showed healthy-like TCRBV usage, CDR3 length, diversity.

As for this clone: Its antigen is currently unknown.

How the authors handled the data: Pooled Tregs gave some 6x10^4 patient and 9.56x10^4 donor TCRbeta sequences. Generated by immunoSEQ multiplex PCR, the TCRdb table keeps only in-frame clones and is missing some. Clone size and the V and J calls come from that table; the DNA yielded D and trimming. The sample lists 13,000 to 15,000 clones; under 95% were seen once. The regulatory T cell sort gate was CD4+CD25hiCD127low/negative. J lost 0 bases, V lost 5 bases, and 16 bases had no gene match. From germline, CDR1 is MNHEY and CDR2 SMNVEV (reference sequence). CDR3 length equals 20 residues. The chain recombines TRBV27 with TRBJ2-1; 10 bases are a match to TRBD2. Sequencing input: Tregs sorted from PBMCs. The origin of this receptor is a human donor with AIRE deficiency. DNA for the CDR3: TGTGCCAGCAGTGCACCGGGACTAGCGACAATACCCTTCTCCTACAATGAGCAGTTCTTC. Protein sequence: CASSAPGLATIPFSYNEQFF.